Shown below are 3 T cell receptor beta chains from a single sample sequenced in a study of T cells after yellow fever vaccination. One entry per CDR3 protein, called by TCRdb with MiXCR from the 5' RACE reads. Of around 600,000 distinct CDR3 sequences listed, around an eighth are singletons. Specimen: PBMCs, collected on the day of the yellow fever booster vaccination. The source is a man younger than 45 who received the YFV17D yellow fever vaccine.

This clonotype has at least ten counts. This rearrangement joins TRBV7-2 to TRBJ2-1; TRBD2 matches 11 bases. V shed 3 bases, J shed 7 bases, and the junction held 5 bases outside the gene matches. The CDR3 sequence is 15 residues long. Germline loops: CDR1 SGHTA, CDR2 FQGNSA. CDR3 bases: TGTGCCAGCAGCTTGAGGCTAGCGGGAGGTAATGAGCAGTTCTTC. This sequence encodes CASSLRLAGGNEQFF.

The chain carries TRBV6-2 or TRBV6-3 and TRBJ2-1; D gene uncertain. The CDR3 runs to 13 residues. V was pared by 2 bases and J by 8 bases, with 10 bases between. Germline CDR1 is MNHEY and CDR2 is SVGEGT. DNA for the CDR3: TGTGCCAGCAGTTACAGGATAAGCTATGAGCAGTTCTTC. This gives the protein CASSYRISYEQFF.

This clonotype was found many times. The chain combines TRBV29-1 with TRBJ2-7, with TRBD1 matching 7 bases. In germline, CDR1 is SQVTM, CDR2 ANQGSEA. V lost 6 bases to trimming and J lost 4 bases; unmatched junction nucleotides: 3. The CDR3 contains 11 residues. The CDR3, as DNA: TGCAGCGTCCTACAGGGGTACGAGCAGTACTTC. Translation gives CSVLQGYEQYF.